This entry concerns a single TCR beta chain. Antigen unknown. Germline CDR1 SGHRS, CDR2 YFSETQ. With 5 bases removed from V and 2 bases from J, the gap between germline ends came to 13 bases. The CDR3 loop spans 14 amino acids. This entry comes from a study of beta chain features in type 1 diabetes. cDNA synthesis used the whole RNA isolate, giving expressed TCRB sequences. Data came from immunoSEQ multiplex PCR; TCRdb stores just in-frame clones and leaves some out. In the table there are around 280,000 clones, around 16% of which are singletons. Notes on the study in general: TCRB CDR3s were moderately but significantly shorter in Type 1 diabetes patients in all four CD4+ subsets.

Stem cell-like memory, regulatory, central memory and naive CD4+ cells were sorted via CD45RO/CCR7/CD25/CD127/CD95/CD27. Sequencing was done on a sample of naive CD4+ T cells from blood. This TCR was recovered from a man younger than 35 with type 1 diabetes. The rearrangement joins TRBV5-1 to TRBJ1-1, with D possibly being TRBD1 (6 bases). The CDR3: CASRLQGINTEAFF. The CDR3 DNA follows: TGCGCCAGCAGACTACAGGGCATAAACACTGAAGCTTTCTTT.